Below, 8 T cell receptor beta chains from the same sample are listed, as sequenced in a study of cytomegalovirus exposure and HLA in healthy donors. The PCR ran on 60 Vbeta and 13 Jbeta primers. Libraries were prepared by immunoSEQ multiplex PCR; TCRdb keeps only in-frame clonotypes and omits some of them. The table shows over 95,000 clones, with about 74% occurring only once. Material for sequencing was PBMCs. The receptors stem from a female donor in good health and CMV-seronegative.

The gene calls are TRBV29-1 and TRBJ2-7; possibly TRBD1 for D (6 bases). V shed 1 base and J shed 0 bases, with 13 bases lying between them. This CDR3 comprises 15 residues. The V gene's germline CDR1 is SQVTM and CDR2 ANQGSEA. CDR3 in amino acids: CSVEVPGQPSYEQYF. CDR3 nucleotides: TGCAGCGTTGAAGTCCCGGGACAACCCTCCTACGAGCAGTACTTC.

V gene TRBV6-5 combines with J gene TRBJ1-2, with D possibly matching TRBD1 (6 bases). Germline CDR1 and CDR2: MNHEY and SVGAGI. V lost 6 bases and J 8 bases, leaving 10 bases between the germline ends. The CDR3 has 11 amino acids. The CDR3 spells CASSHQGGYTF. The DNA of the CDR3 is TGTGCCAGCAGCCACCAGGGGGGCTACACCTTC.

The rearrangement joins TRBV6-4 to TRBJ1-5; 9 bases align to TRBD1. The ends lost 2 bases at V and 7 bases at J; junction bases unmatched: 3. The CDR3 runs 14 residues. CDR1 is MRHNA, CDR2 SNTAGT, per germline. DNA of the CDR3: TGTGCCAGCAGTGACGGGACAGGGTTCCAGCCCCAGCATTTT. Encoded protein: CASSDGTGFQPQHF.

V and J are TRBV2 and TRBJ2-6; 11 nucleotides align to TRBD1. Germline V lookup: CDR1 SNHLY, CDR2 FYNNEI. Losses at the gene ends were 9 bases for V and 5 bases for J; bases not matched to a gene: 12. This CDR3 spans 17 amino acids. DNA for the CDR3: TGTGCCAGTCACATGGACAGGGGGCTTCGACGGGCCAACGTCCTGACTTTC. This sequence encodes CASHMDRGLRRANVLTF.

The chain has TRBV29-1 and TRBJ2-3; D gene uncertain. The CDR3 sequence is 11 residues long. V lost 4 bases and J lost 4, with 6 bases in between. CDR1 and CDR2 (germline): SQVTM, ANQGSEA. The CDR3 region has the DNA TGCAGCGTTGCCTCCGCAGATACGCAGTATTTT. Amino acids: CSVASADTQYF.

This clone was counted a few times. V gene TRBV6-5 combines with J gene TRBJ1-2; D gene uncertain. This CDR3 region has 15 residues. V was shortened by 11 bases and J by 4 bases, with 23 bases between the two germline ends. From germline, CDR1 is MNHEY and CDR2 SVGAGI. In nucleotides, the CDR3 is TGTGCCGTATCGTCTGGCGACCCCGCAGGCTATGGCTACACCTTC. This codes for CAVSSGDPAGYGYTF.

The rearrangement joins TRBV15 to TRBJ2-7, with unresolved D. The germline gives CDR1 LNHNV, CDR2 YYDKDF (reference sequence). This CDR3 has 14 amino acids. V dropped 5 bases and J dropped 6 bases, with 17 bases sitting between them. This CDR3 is CATSGLSPRGEQYF. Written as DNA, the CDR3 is TGTGCCACCAGCGGCTTATCTCCTCGTGGCGAGCAGTACTTC.

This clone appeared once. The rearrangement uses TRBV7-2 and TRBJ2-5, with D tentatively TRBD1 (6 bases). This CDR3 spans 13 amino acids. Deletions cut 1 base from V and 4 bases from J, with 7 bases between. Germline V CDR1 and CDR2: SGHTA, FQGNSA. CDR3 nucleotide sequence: TGTGCCAGCAGCTTAGGACAGGCAGAGACCCAGTACTTC. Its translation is CASSLGQAETQYF. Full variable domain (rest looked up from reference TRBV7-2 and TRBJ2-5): GAGVSQSPSNKVTEKGKDVELRCDPISGHTALYWYRQSLGQGLEFLIYFQGNSAPDKSGLPSDRFSAERTGGSVSTLTIQRTQQEDSAVYLCASSLGQAETQYFGPGTRLLVL.